Each of the 3 T cell receptor beta chains below was sequenced from the same sample in a study of PD-1 and CTLA-4 blockade in melanoma. Sequencing used immunoSEQ multiplex PCR; TCRdb keeps in-frame clones, though not all of them. The sample has more than 9,000 clones, 82% seen once. This sample comprised CD8+ T cells from peripheral blood, obtained from a patient given anti-PD-1 treatment. All receptors come from a human donor with melanoma.

The V gene is TRBV5-5, the J gene TRBJ1-1; possible D gene TRBD1, 6 bases. In germline, CDR1 is SGHKS, CDR2 YYEKEE (reference sequence). This CDR3 is built from 14 residues. Trimming removed 2 bases at V and 1 base at J, with 9 bases between. CDR3 DNA sequence: TGTGCCAGCAGCTTAGGACAGACGAACACTGAAGCTTTCTTT. It is translated as CASSLGQTNTEAFF.

The V call is TRBV7-6, the J call TRBJ2-5; TRBD1 might be the D (6 bases). The length of the CDR3 is 14 residues. V shed 5 bases and J shed 0 bases, with 10 bases lying between them. CDR1 and CDR2 from the germline V gene are SGHVS and FNYEAQ. The CDR3 protein is CASSLRDNQETQYF. CDR3 bases: TGTGCCAGCAGCCTCCGGGACAACCAAGAGACCCAGTACTTC. Variable domain in full (rest from reference TRBV7-6 and TRBJ2-5): GAGVSQSPRYKVTKRGQDVALRCDPISGHVSLYWYRQALGQGPEFLTYFNYEAQQDKSGLPNDRFSAERPEGSISTLTIQRTEQRDSAMYRCASSLRDNQETQYFGPGTRLLVL.

V and J are TRBV6-2 or TRBV6-3 and TRBJ2-5; TRBD2 agrees at 8 bases. The ends lost 6 bases at V and 1 base at J; junction bases unmatched: 10. From germline, CDR1 is MNHEY and CDR2 SVGEGT. CDR3 size: 16 residues. The CDR3 DNA follows: TGTGCCAGCAGCCCTTTTATAGCGGGACTCCAAGAGACCCAGTACTTC. Residues: CASSPFIAGLQETQYF.